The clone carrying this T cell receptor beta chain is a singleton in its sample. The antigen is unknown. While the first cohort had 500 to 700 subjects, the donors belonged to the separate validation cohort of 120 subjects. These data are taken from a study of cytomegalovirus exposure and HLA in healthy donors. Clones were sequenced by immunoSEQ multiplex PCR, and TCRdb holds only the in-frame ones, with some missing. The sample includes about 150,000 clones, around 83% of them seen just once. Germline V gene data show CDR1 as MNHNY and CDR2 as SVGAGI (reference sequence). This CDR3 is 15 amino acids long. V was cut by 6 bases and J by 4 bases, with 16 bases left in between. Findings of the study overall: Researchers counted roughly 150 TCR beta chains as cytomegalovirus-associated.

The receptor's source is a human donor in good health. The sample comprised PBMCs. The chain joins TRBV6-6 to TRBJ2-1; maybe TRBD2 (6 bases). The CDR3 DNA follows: TGTGCCAGCAGCCCCTTTTCCGGGAGTTACAATGAGCAGTTCTTC. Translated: CASSPFSGSYNEQFF.